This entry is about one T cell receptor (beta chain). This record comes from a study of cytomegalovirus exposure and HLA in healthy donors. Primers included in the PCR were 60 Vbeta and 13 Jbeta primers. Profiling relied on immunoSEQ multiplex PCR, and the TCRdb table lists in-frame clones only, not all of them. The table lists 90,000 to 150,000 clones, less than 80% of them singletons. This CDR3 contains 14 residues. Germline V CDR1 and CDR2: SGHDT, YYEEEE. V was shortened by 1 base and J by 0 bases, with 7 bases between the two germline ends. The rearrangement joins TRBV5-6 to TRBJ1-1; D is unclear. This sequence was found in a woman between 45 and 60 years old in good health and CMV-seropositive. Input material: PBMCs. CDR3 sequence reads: CASSLLALNTEAFF. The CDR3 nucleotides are TGTGCCAGCAGCTTGTTAGCCTTGAACACTGAAGCTTTCTTT.